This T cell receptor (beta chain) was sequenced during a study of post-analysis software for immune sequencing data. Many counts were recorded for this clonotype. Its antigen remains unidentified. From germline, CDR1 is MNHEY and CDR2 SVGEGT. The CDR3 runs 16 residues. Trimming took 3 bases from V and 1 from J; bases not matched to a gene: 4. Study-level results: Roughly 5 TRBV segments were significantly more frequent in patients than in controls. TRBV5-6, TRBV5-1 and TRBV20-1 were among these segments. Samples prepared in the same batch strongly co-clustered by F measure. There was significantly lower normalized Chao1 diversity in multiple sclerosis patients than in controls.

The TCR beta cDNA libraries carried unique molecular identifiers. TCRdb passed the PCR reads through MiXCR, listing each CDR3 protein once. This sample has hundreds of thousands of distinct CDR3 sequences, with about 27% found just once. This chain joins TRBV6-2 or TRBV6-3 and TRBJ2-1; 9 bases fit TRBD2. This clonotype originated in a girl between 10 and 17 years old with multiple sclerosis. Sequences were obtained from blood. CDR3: CASSYGLAGSYNEQFF. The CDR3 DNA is TGTGCCAGCAGTTATGGGCTAGCGGGGTCCTACAATGAGCAGTTCTTC.